This T cell receptor (beta chain) is drawn from a study of response to subunit inactivated influenza vaccine (dated by TCRdb to the late 2010s). Background on the whole study: To follow how T cells responded to a trivalent subunit inactivated influenza vaccine, the researchers relied on deep quantitative profiling of the T cell receptor repertoire.

The library was produced with RT-PCR. The instrument given in TCRdb is Illumina HiSeq 2500. The public reads were quality trimmed at Q25 with fastp and then assembled into clones with MiXCR by TCRdb, keeping productive beta chains. Each entry merges the rows of one CDR3 protein and shows their most common DNA and genes. The sample table lists roughly 630,000 distinct CDR3 sequences, around 13% of them with a count of one. The top ten constitute approximately 7.6% of the sample. The research as a whole found: According to the authors, only a limited number of new T cells may be recruited by each seasonal influenza vaccination.

Details on this clonotype: This receptor's antigen is unknown. Base-call qualities are not available, and no considerably larger clone is one nucleotide away.

V gives up 4 bases and J gives up 6 bases, and the segment between their germline ends measures 19 bases. The CDR3 goes from the cysteine to the phenylalanine over 16 residues. Only the CDR3 region is kept as DNA, spanning 48 bases read in frame from base 1. The germline V gene (reference sequence) yields SEHNR for CDR1 and FQNEAQ for CDR2. The receptor was derived from a man aged 50 to 59 who received an inactivated influenza vaccine. Donor details come from another sample of the same person, matched by shared clones. Sequencing used PBMCs from blood, obtained 14 to 15 days before vaccination. The rearrangement combines TRBV7-9 with TRBJ2-1; the D gene is perhaps TRBD2, from 6 matching bases. The sequenced DNA: TGTGCCAGCAGCTCTACCGGGACTTTCCGCCTCAATGAGCAGTTCTTC. Its translation is CASSSTGTFRLNEQFF.